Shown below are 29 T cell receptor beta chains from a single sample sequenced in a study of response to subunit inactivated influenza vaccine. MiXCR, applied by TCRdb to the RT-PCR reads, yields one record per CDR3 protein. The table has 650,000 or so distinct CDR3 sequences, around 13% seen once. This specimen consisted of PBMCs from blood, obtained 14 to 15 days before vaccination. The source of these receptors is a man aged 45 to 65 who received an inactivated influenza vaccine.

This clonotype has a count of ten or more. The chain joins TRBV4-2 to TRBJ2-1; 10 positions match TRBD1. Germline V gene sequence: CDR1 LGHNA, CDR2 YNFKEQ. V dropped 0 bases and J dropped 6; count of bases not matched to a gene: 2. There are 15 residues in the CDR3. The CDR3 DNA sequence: TGTGCCAGCAGCCAAGAAGGGACAGGGGTCAATGAGCAGTTCTTC. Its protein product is CASSQEGTGVNEQFF.

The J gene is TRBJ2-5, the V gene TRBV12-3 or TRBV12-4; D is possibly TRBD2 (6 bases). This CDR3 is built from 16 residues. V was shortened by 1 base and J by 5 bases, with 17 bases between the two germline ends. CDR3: CASSLGGTSRVETQYF. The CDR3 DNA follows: TGTGCCAGCAGTTTAGGGGGGACTTCACGAGTGGAGACCCAGTACTTC.

This CDR3 is CSAYNSGANVLTF. The CDR3 DNA sequence: TGCAGTGCGTATAACTCTGGGGCCAACGTCCTGACTTTC. V usage is TRBV20-1 and J usage is TRBJ2-6; D unclear. Germline CDR1 reads DFQATT; CDR2 reads SNEGSKA (reference sequence). CDR3 length: 13 amino acids. V dropped 6 bases and J dropped 0 bases, with 6 bases sitting between them.

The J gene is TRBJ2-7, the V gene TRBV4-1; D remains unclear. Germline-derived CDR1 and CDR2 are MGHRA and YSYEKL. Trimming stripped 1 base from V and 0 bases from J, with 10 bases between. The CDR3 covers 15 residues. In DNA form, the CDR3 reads TGCGCCAGCAGCCAAGGGCCACAGCCCTCCTACGAGCAGTACTTC. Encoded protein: CASSQGPQPSYEQYF.

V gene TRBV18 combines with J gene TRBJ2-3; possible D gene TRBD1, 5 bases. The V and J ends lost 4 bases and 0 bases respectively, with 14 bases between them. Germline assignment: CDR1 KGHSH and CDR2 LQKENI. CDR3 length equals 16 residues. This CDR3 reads CASSRKDSPSTDTQYF. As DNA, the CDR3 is TGTGCCAGCTCACGCAAAGACAGCCCTAGCACAGATACGCAGTATTTT.

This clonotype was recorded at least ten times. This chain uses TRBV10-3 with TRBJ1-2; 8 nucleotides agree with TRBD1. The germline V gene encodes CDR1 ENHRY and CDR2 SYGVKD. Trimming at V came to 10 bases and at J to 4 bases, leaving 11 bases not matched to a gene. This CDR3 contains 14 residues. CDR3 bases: TGTGCCACGTTACAACTACAGGGGGTCTATGGCTACACCTTC. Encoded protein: CATLQLQGVYGYTF.

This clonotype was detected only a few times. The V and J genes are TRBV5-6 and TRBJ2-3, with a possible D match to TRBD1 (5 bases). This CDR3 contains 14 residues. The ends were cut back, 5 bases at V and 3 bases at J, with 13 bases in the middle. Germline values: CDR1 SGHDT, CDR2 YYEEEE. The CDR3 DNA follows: TGTGCCAGCAGTTACAGGCTCAGAACAGATACGCAGTATTTT. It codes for CASSYRLRTDTQYF.

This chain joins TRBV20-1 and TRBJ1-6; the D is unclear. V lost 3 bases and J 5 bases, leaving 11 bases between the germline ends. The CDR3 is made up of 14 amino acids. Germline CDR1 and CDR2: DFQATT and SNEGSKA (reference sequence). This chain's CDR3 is CSASRQGNNSPLHF. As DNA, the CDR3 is TGCAGTGCTAGTCGACAAGGGAATAATTCACCCCTCCACTTT.

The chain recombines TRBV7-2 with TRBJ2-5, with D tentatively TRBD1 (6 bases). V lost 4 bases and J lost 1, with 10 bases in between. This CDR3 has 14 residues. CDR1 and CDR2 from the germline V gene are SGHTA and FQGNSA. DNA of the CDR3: TGTGCCAGCAGCTCCCTGGACAGCCAAGAGACCCAGTACTTC. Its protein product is CASSSLDSQETQYF. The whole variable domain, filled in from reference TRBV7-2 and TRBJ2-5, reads GAGVSQSPSNKVTEKGKDVELRCDPISGHTALYWYRQSLGQGLEFLIYFQGNSAPDKSGLPSDRFSAERTGGSVSTLTIQRTQQEDSAVYLCASSSLDSQETQYFGPGTRLLVL.

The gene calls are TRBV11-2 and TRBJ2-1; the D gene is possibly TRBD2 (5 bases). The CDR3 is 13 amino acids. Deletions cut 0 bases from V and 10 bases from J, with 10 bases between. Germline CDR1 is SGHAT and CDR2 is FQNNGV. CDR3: CASSLDSLAEQFF. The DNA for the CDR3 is TGTGCCAGCAGCTTAGATTCCCTAGCCGAGCAGTTCTTC.

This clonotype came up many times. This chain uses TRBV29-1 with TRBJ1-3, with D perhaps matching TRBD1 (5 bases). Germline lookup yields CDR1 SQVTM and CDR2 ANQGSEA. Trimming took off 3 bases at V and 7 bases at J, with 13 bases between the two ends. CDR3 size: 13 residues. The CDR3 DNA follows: TGCAGCGTTGATGGTGGACACGGGAACACCATATATTTT. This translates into CSVDGGHGNTIYF. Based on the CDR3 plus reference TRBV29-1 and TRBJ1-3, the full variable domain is SAVISQKPSRDICQRGTSLTIQCQVDSQVTMMFWYRQQPGQSLTLIATANQGSEATYESGFVIDKFPISRPNLTFSTLTVSNMSPEDSSIYLCSVDGGHGNTIYFGEGSWLTVV.

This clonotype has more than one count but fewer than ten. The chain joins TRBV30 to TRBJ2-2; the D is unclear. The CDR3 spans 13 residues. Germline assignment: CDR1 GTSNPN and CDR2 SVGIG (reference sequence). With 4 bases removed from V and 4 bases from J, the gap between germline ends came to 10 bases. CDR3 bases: TGTGCCTGGACAGGTTCTATCACCGGGGAGCTGTTTTTT. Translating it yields CAWTGSITGELFF.

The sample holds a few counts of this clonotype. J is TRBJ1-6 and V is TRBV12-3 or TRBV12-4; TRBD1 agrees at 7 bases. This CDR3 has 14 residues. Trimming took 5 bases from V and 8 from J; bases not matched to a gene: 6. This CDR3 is CASSNQGVYSPLHF. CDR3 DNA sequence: TGTGCCAGCAGTAATCAGGGGGTTTATTCACCCCTCCACTTT.

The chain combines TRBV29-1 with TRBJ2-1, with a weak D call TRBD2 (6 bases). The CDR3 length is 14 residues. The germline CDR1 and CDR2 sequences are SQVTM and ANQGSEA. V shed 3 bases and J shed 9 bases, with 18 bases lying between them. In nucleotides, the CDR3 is TGCAGCGTTGACCCGGGAGTCGGGCGAGGTGAGCAGTTCTTC. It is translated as CSVDPGVGRGEQFF.

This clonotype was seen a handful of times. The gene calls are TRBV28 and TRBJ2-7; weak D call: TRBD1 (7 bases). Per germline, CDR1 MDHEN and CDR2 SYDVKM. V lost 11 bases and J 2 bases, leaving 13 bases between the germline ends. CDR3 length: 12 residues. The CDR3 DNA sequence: TGTGCCGGAGGGACAGCACCCTACGAGCAGTACTTC. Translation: CAGGTAPYEQYF.

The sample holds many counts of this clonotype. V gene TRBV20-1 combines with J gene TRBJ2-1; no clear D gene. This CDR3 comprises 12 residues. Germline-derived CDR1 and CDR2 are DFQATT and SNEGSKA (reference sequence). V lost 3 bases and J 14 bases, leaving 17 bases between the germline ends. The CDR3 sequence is CSARRQAWKEFF. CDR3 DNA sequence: TGCAGTGCTAGGAGGCAGGCGTGGAAGGAGTTCTTC.

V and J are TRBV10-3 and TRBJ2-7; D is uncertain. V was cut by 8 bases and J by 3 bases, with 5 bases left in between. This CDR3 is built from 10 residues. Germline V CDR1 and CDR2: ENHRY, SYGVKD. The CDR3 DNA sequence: TGTGCCATCGGGGACTACGAGCAGTACTTC. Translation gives CAIGDYEQYF.

The CDR3 bases are TGTGCCTACGACAAACCTCCCGAAAACACAGATACGCAGTATTTT. Protein product: CAYDKPPENTDTQYF. The rearrangement joins TRBV24-1 to TRBJ2-3; D gene uncertain. This CDR3 region has 15 residues. The V gene's germline CDR1 is KGHDR and CDR2 SFDVKD. Trimming stripped 12 bases from V and 2 bases from J, with 20 bases between.

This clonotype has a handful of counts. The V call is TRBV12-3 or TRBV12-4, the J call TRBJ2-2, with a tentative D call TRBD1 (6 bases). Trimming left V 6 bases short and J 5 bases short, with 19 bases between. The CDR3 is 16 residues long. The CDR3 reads CASSRASGVGTGELFF. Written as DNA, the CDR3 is TGTGCCAGCAGCCGCGCGTCAGGGGTAGGGACCGGGGAGCTGTTTTTT.

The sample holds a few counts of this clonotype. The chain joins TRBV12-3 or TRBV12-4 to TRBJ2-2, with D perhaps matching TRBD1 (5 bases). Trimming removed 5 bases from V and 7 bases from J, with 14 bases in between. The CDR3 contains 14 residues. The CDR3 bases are TGTGCCAGCAGTCGGCGACAGAGAAGCGGGGAGCTGTTTTTT. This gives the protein CASSRRQRSGELFF.

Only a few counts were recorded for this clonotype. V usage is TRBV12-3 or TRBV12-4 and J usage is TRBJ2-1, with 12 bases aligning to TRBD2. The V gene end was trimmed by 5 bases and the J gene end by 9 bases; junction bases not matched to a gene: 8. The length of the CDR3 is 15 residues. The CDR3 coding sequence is TGTGCCAGCAGTCCCCGACTAGCGGGAGTTGTTGAGCAGTTCTTC. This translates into CASSPRLAGVVEQFF.

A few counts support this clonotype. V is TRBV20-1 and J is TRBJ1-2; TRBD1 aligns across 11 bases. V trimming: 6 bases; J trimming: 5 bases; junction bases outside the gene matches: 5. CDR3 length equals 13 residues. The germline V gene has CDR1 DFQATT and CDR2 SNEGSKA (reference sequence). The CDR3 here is CSAGTGGFYGYTF. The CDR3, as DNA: TGCAGTGCGGGGACAGGGGGATTTTATGGCTACACCTTC.

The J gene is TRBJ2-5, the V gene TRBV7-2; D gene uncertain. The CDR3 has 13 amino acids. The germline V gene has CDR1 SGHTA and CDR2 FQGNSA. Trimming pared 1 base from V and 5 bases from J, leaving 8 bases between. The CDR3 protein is CASSLERLETQYF. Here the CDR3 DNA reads TGTGCCAGCAGCTTAGAGAGGCTGGAGACCCAGTACTTC.

Here the CDR3 reads CAISGLAGEQETQYF. The CDR3 region has the DNA TGTGCCATCAGTGGACTAGCGGGGGAACAAGAGACCCAGTACTTC. The chain links TRBV10-3 to TRBJ2-5, with 12 positions matching TRBD2. Per the germline V gene, CDR1 is ENHRY and CDR2 is SYGVKD. V shed 4 bases and J 2 bases; nucleotides not matched to a gene: 2. The CDR3 contains 15 residues.

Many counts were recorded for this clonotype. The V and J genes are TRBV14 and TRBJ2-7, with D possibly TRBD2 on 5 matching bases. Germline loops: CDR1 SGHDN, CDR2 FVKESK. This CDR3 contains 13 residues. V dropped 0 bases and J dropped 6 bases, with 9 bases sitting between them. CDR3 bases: TGTGCCAGCAGCCAAGATTTACGGGGCGAGCAGTACTTC. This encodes CASSQDLRGEQYF.

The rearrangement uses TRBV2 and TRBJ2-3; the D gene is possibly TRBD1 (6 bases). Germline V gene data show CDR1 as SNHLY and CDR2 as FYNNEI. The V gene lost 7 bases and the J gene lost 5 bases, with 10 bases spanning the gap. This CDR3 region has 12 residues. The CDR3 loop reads CASKGDGDTQYF. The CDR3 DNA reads TGTGCCAGCAAGGGGGATGGAGATACGCAGTATTTT.

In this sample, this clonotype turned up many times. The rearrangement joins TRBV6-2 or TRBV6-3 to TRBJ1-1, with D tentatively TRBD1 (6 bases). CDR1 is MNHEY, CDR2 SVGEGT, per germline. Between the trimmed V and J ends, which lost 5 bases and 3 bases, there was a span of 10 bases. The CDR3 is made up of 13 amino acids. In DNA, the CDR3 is TGTGCCAGCAGTCCATACAGGGACACTGAAGCTTTCTTT. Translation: CASSPYRDTEAFF.

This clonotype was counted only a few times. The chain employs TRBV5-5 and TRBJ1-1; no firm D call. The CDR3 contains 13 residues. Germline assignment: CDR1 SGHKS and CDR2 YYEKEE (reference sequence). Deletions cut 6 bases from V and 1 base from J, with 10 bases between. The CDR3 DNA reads TGTGCCAGCACCGCCGACCCGAACACTGAAGCTTTCTTT. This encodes CASTADPNTEAFF.

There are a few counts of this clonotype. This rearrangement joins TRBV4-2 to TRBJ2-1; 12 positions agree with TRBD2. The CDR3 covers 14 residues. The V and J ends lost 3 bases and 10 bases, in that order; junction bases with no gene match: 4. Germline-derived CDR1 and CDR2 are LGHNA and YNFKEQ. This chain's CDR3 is CASSQEGLAGEQFF. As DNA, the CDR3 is TGTGCCAGCAGCCAGGAAGGACTAGCGGGGGAGCAGTTCTTC.